This T cell receptor (beta chain) was identified in a study of T cell responses to AZD1222 COVID-19 vaccine. The CDR3 has 13 amino acids. Per germline, CDR1 SNHLY and CDR2 FYNNEI. V was shortened by 2 bases and J by 6 bases, with 8 bases between the two germline ends. Clones were sequenced by immunoSEQ multiplex PCR, and TCRdb holds only the in-frame ones, with some missing. Here the sample spans tens of thousands of clones, approximately 88% being singletons. The source material was peripheral blood, sampled 28 days after the second AZD1222 dose. The rearrangement uses TRBV2 and TRBJ1-5, with no clear D. The source is an adult who received the AZD1222 COVID-19 vaccine. The CDR3 sequence is CASSESQFQPQHF. The CDR3 DNA reads TGTGCCAGCAGTGAATCTCAGTTTCAGCCCCAGCATTTT.